The clone carrying this T cell receptor (beta chain) was counted a few times. No antigen is known for it. At one end the junction does not follow the germline gene, possibly because of a read error. The germline gives CDR1 SGHKS, CDR2 YYEKEE (reference sequence). The CDR3 sequence is 15 residues long. This specimen belongs to a study of cytomegalovirus exposure and HLA in healthy donors. Study in general: A previous analysis identified 95 million to 140 million unique TCR beta sequences derived from 180 million or so T cells. Whole-study findings and limits: Most TCR beta V segments were productive about 87% or about 30% of the time in an earlier analysis. High specificity and sensitivity for cytomegalovirus status were reported for the classifier.

Primers for the PCR totalled 60 Vbeta and 13 Jbeta. Profiled with immunoSEQ multiplex PCR; TCRdb holds only in-frame clones, not every one. The sample holds approximately 150,000 clones, about two thirds seen once. The rearrangement links TRBV5-5 to TRBJ1-2; maybe TRBD1 (6 bases). The specimen was PBMCs. This TCR derives from a woman aged 25 to 39 in good health and CMV-seronegative. As DNA, the CDR3 is TGTGCCAGCAGCTCCCCACTCAGGGGACACTATGGCTACCCCTTC. As protein: CASSSPLRGHYGYPF.